The 4 T cell receptor beta chains given below trace back to one sample, sequenced in a study of beta chain features in type 1 diabetes. TCRB transcripts that were expressed got sequenced, as all of the isolated RNA had been reverse transcribed. Assay used: immunoSEQ multiplex PCR; TCRdb lists only in-frame clones, some missing. The table includes roughly 140,000 clones, approximately 52% detected once. The sequencing sample was made of Tregs from blood. These receptors were taken from a man between 18 and 29 years old in good health.

The chain joins TRBV7-2 to TRBJ1-1; weak D call: TRBD1 (5 bases). CDR1 is SGHTA, CDR2 FQGNSA, per germline. V gave up 2 bases and J gave up 10 bases, with 11 bases separating them. The CDR3 is 12 amino acids. The CDR3 loop is CASSLLDSTAFF. The CDR3 DNA sequence: TGTGCCAGCAGCTTACTCGACAGTACAGCTTTCTTT.

The V and J genes are TRBV7-3 and TRBJ2-3, with D possibly being TRBD2 (6 bases). The CDR3 is 15 amino acids. V lost 1 base, J lost 4 bases, and 12 bases lay in between. CDR1 is SGHTA, CDR2 FQGTGA, per germline. The CDR3 nucleotides are TGTGCCAGCAGCTTAAACGGGAGATTGGCAGATACGCAGTATTTT. This translates into CASSLNGRLADTQYF.

The rearrangement links TRBV5-5 to TRBJ1-6, with a weak D call TRBD1 (6 bases). Looked up from germline, CDR1 is SGHKS and CDR2 is YYEKEE (reference sequence). CDR3 length: 14 residues. The V gene lost 4 bases and the J gene lost 6 bases, with 11 bases spanning the gap. The CDR3 nucleotides are TGTGCCAGCAGCGACCGGACAGTTAATTCACCCCTCCACTTT. The encoded protein is CASSDRTVNSPLHF.

The rearrangement uses TRBV7-2 and TRBJ1-2; 7 nucleotides agree with TRBD1. There are 15 residues in the CDR3. V shed 1 base, J shed 4 bases, and the junction held 6 bases outside the gene matches. The V gene's germline CDR1 is SGHTA and CDR2 FQGNSA. CDR3 nucleotides: TGTGCCAGCAGCTTAGAATTCGGGACAGCCTATGGCTACACCTTC. It yields the protein CASSLEFGTAYGYTF.